This TCR beta chain was found in a study of cytomegalovirus exposure and HLA in healthy donors. The donors were in the approximately 120-subject validation cohort; that cohort was separate from the approximately 670-subject first cohort. Some clones are missing from TCRdb's copy, which holds only in-frame ones; the method was immunoSEQ multiplex PCR. The sample has around 150,000 clones, more than 70% seen once. Germline V gene data show CDR1 as SGHDT and CDR2 as YYEEEE. The CDR3 spans 16 residues. With 7 bases removed from V and 2 bases from J, the gap between germline ends came to 21 bases. The specimen sequenced was PBMCs. The receptor was derived from a young man in good health and CMV-seronegative. The V and J genes are TRBV5-6 and TRBJ2-5; D is possibly TRBD1 (5 bases). The CDR3 spells CASGPLNGHLQETQYF. The CDR3 coding sequence is TGTGCCAGCGGCCCTTTGAACGGACACCTACAAGAGACCCAGTACTTC.